This TCR beta chain was obtained from a study of blood T cells in healthy people across ages. Points from the study as a whole: Naive T cell percentage strongly correlated with TCR beta diversity.

The CDR3 totals 14 residues. Trimming removed 3 bases from V and 8 bases from J; junction bases left unmatched: 5. Germline CDR1 is DFQATT and CDR2 is SNEGSKA (reference sequence). In its sample, this clonotype was seen a few times. The antigen is undetermined. A second PCR of about 6 to 12 cycles used a sample-barcoded 5' primer and a J-beta primer mix. TCRdb re-called the 5' RACE reads through MiXCR, storing one row per CDR3 protein. The sample contains roughly 1,700,000 distinct CDR3 sequences, about 28% of which appear only once. The draw of peripheral blood yielded ten milliliters from each donor. Each sample yielded at least 5.5 micrograms of PBMC total RNA.

The clonotype originates from a woman in her twenties or thirties in good health. The chain links TRBV20-1 to TRBJ2-1; 12 bases match TRBD2. Sequencing was performed on blood. CDR3: CSARPSGGAYEQFF. CDR3 in DNA: TGCAGTGCTAGGCCTAGCGGGGGGGCCTATGAGCAGTTCTTC.